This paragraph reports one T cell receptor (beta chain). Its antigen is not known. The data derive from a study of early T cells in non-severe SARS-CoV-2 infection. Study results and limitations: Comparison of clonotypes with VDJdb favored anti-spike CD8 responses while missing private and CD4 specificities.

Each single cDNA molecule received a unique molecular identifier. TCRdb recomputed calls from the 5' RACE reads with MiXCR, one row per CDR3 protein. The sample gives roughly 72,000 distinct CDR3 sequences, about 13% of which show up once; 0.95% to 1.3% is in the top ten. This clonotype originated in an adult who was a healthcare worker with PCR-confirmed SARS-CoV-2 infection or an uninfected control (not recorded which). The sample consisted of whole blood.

The chain's CDR3 is CASSLGMSDEQFF. CDR3 coding DNA: TGTGCCAGCAGCTTAGGCATGAGCGATGAGCAGTTCTTC. The genes are TRBV7-6 and TRBJ2-1; D is ambiguous. V dropped 1 base and J dropped 8 bases, with 9 bases sitting between them. The length of the CDR3 is 13 residues. Germline-derived CDR1 and CDR2 are SGHVS and FNYEAQ. The full variable domain, in which reference TRBV7-6 and TRBJ2-1 provide the parts outside the CDR3, is GAGVSQSPRYKVTKRGQDVALRCDPISGHVSLYWYRQALGQGPEFLTYFNYEAQQDKSGLPNDRFSAERPEGSISTLTIQRTEQRDSAMYRCASSLGMSDEQFFGPGTRLTVL.